These T cell receptor beta chains were read from a single sample in a study of identical twins. TCRdb reprocessed the 5' RACE reads with MiXCR, giving one entry per CDR3 protein. The sample lists 450,000 or so distinct CDR3 sequences, approximately 15% occurring once. These data are also associated with another study on yellow fever vaccine responses in identical twins.

The sample comprised CD4+ T cells sorted from blood. The receptors originated from a young woman in good health. Both conserved end residues are part of each CDR3. The D gene is left open where the match is weak. Rows give clone size only sometimes, using once, few, many, or a class for an expanded clone.

V gene: TRBV28; J gene: TRBJ2-1; D gene: .; clone size: many; CDR3 length: 13; CDR3 DNA: TGTGCCAGCAGCCGCCCCCAAGGGTTAAGGCAGTTCTTC; CDR3 protein: CASSRPQGLRQFF
V gene: TRBV5-1; J gene: TRBJ2-3; D gene: TRBD1; clone size: few; CDR3 length: 15; CDR3 DNA: TGCGCCAGCAGCTTGGTCGGGACAGACACAGATACGCAGTATTTT; CDR3 protein: CASSLVGTDTDTQYF
V gene: TRBV3-1; J gene: TRBJ2-2; D gene: TRBD1; clone size: .; CDR3 length: 14; CDR3 DNA: TGTGCCAGCAGCCCTTACAGGGGCGCCGGGGAGCTGTTTTTT; CDR3 protein: CASSPYRGAGELFF
V gene: TRBV5-1; J gene: TRBJ2-3; D gene: TRBD2; clone size: few; CDR3 length: 15; CDR3 DNA: TGCGCCAGCAGCTTGGAGGGCGGGAGGGCCGATACGCAGTATTTT; CDR3 protein: CASSLEGGRADTQYF
V gene: TRBV7-3; J gene: TRBJ2-1; D gene: .; clone size: few; CDR3 length: 14; CDR3 DNA: TGTGCCAGCAGCTTGTCGGCCGGCAACAATGAGCAGTTCTTC; CDR3 protein: CASSLSAGNNEQFF
V gene: TRBV14; J gene: TRBJ2-1; D gene: TRBD2; clone size: .; CDR3 length: 15; CDR3 DNA: TGTGCCAGCAGCCAAGAGCTAGCGGGAATTAGTGAGCAGTTCTTC; CDR3 protein: CASSQELAGISEQFF
V gene: TRBV20-1; J gene: TRBJ2-3; D gene: .; clone size: few; CDR3 length: 17; CDR3 DNA: TGCAGTGCCGCCCCCGCGGGCAGGGCTATAGGCACAGATACGCAGTATTTT; CDR3 protein: CSAAPAGRAIGTDTQYF
V gene: TRBV20-1; J gene: TRBJ2-3; D gene: .; clone size: many; CDR3 length: 13; CDR3 DNA: TGCAGTGCTAGACAAGCGGGCCCTGGGGGGCAGTATTTT; CDR3 protein: CSARQAGPGGQYF
V gene: TRBV3-1; J gene: TRBJ2-3; D gene: .; clone size: .; CDR3 length: 15; CDR3 DNA: TGTGCCAGCAGCCAAACAGGGTCGAGCACAGATACGCAGTATTTT; CDR3 protein: CASSQTGSSTDTQYF
V gene: TRBV5-5; J gene: TRBJ2-5; D gene: TRBD1; clone size: .; CDR3 length: 15; CDR3 DNA: TGTGCCAGCAGCTTGGGGGACAGGGGAAGGGAGACCCAGTACTTC; CDR3 protein: CASSLGDRGRETQYF
V gene: TRBV11-2; J gene: TRBJ2-2; D gene: .; clone size: .; CDR3 length: 14; CDR3 DNA: TGTGCCAGCAGCTTAGAGGCTAGGGGCGGGGAGCTGTTTTTT; CDR3 protein: CASSLEARGGELFF
V gene: TRBV14; J gene: TRBJ2-1; D gene: .; clone size: many; CDR3 length: 12; CDR3 DNA: TGTGCCAGCAGCCAAGTCCTTGCTGAGCAGTTCTTC; CDR3 protein: CASSQVLAEQFF
V gene: TRBV3-1; J gene: TRBJ1-2; D gene: .; clone size: .; CDR3 length: 12; CDR3 DNA: TGTGCCTCCTCGGGGGGGGCAGAGGGCTACACCTTC; CDR3 protein: CASSGGAEGYTF
V gene: TRBV10-3; J gene: TRBJ2-5; D gene: TRBD2; clone size: many; CDR3 length: 15; CDR3 DNA: TGTGCCATCAGTGAGTCTAGCGGGAGCGGAGAGACCCAGTACTTC; CDR3 protein: CAISESSGSGETQYF
V gene: TRBV24-1; J gene: TRBJ2-1; D gene: .; clone size: .; CDR3 length: 15; CDR3 DNA: TGTGCCACCAGTGATACTAACAGGGTTGCCAATGAGCAGTTCTTC; CDR3 protein: CATSDTNRVANEQFF
V gene: TRBV7-3; J gene: TRBJ2-3; D gene: .; clone size: few; CDR3 length: 12; CDR3 DNA: TGTGCCAGCAGCTTAATAGGGGAAGCGCAGTATTTT; CDR3 protein: CASSLIGEAQYF
V gene: TRBV3-1; J gene: TRBJ2-3; D gene: .; clone size: .; CDR3 length: 13; CDR3 DNA: TGTGCCAGCAGCCCCTCGACGGTAGATACGCAGTATTTT; CDR3 protein: CASSPSTVDTQYF
V gene: TRBV4-1; J gene: TRBJ2-2; D gene: .; clone size: few; CDR3 length: 19; CDR3 DNA: TGCGCCAGCAGCCAAGACTTGGGGAGGGGTACAGGGGACACCGGGGAGCTGTTTTTT; CDR3 protein: CASSQDLGRGTGDTGELFF